Listed below are T cell receptor beta chains from one sample, sequenced in a study of blood T cells in healthy people across ages. Each CDR3 protein gets one entry after TCRdb re-called the 5' RACE reads with MiXCR. The sample lists 540,000 or so distinct CDR3 sequences; 47% were seen once. The sample taken for sequencing was blood. These receptors all come from a man at least 80 years old in good health. Each CDR3 is given with its conserved first and last residue. The D gene is left open where the match is weak. Some rows have no size entry. The others give once, few or many, or a class for an expanded clone.

J	D	V	size	DNA	CDR3
TRBJ2-7	.	TRBV20-1	few	TGCAGTGCTAGCGACTTCGCTTCTGTTACATACGAGCAGTACTTC	CSASDFASVTYEQYF
TRBJ2-7	.	TRBV5-1	few	TGCGCCAGCAGCTATACTCAGGGGGGAGGCGAGCAGTACTTC	CASSYTQGGGEQYF
TRBJ2-7	.	TRBV7-9	.	TGTGCCAGCACCAAATCCCCTGGGGGGGCTGACGAGCAGTACTTC	CASTKSPGGADEQYF
TRBJ2-3	.	TRBV9	.	TGTGCCAGCAGCGGTGACCACACAGATACGCAGTATTTT	CASSGDHTDTQYF
TRBJ1-2	.	TRBV20-1	.	TGCAGTGCTTCAGAAAACTATGGCTACACCTTC	CSASENYGYTF
TRBJ2-5	.	TRBV20-1	.	TGCAGTGCATGGGGGGTGGTCGATGAGCAGTACTTC	CSAWGVVDEQYF
TRBJ2-1	TRBD1	TRBV29-1	few	TGCAGCGTCGGAACAGGGGGAGGGCAGTTCTTC	CSVGTGGGQFF
TRBJ1-2	.	TRBV3-1	.	TGTGCCAGCAGCCAACGGGCGGGTAACTATGGCTACACCTTC	CASSQRAGNYGYTF
TRBJ1-1	.	TRBV10-2	.	TGCGCCAGCAGTGATAGTGTCCGTCGGGTGGGCACTGAAGCTTTCTTT	CASSDSVRRVGTEAFF
TRBJ2-1	.	TRBV25-1	.	TGTGCCAGCAGCGGAACAGGGTCCCTGGATGAGCAGTTCTTC	CASSGTGSLDEQFF
TRBJ2-4	.	TRBV7-2	.	TGTGCCAGCAGCCCAACCCTAGCCAAAAACATTCAGTACTTC	CASSPTLAKNIQYF